Below, 8 T cell receptor beta chains from the same sample are listed, as sequenced in a study of cytomegalovirus exposure and HLA in healthy donors. The assay was immunoSEQ multiplex PCR, and TCRdb's table has in-frame clones only and misses some. The sample yields fewer than 95,000 clones, 84% seen once. Sequencing was carried out using PBMCs. The receptors were sampled from a young woman in good health and CMV-seropositive.

V gene TRBV7-2 combines with J gene TRBJ1-1, with D uncertain. This CDR3 is 12 amino acids long. Germline-derived CDR1 and CDR2 are SGHTA and FQGNSA. V was clipped by 2 bases and J by 5 bases, with 6 bases between them. The CDR3 region has the DNA TGTGCCAGCAGCTTATCGTTGACTGAAGCTTTCTTT. This translates into CASSLSLTEAFF.

In DNA form, the CDR3 reads TGTGCCAGCAGTTTAGCGGGGGAGAGGGAGGCAGATACGCAGTATTTT. It codes for CASSLAGEREADTQYF. The chain joins TRBV6-6 to TRBJ2-3; 9 bases align to TRBD2. The CDR3 runs 16 residues. Germline V gene lookup returns CDR1 MNHNY and CDR2 SVGAGI (reference sequence). V lost 4 bases to trimming and J lost 4 bases; unmatched junction nucleotides: 9.

The DNA of the CDR3 is TGCGCCAGCAGCCAAGATAGCGGGGTCTGGTATGGCTACACCTTC. Protein sequence: CASSQDSGVWYGYTF. The V call is TRBV4-3, the J call TRBJ1-2; D ambiguous. Germline V lookup: CDR1 LGHNA, CDR2 YSLEER. This CDR3 has 15 residues. Trimming cost V 0 bases and J 5 bases, with 13 bases left between them.

The chain joins TRBV11-3 to TRBJ2-7; 9 nucleotides align to TRBD1. The CDR3 is 15 amino acids. V shed 0 bases, J shed 8 bases, and the junction held 8 bases outside the gene matches. Germline V gene lookup returns CDR1 SGHNT and CDR2 YENEEA. CDR3 DNA: TGTGCCAGCAGCTTAGAACCGGGACAGGGATTCAAGCAGTACTTC. This codes for CASSLEPGQGFKQYF. Filled out from reference TRBV11-3 and TRBJ2-7, the complete variable domain reads EAGVVQSPRYKIIEKKQPVAFWCNPISGHNTLYWYLQNLGQGPELLIRYENEEAVDDSQLPKDRFSAERLKGVDSTLKIQPAELGDSAVYLCASSLEPGQGFKQYFGPGTRLTVT.

The genes are TRBV4-1 and TRBJ1-5; D uncertain. Germline CDR1 is MGHRA and CDR2 is YSYEKL. Trimming took off 3 bases at V and 3 bases at J, with 6 bases between the two ends. The CDR3 runs to 13 residues. The CDR3 reads CASSQQDNQPQHF. In DNA, the CDR3 is TGCGCCAGCAGCCAGCAGGACAATCAGCCCCAGCATTTT.

This chain links TRBV6-1 with TRBJ1-2; 8 positions match TRBD1. The trim removed 4 bases at V and 8 bases at J, leaving 6 bases unmatched. The CDR3 extends over 13 amino acids. Germline lookup yields CDR1 MNHNS and CDR2 SASEGT. CDR3 in DNA: TGTGCCAGCAGTGTTGGACAGGGAAGCGGCTACACCTTC. It specifies CASSVGQGSGYTF.

The CDR3 here is CAIRAQGGDGYTF. For the CDR3, the DNA is TGTGCCATCAGGGCACAGGGGGGAGATGGCTACACCTTC. The genes are TRBV10-3 and TRBJ1-2; the match to TRBD1 covers 8 bases. There are 13 residues in the CDR3. The J segment lost 6 bases and the V segment lost 6 bases, leaving 6 bases of the junction unmatched. Germline lookup yields CDR1 ENHRY and CDR2 SYGVKD.

This sequence joins TRBV19 and TRBJ1-5; 9 positions match TRBD1. J lost 7 bases, V lost 3 bases, and 7 bases had no gene match. The CDR3 loop spans 15 amino acids. CDR1 is LNHDA and CDR2 is SQIVND in the germline V gene (reference sequence). The CDR3 is CASSMLQGANQPQHF. For the CDR3, the DNA is TGTGCCAGTAGTATGTTACAGGGGGCTAACCAGCCCCAGCATTTT.